This T cell receptor (beta chain) is from a study of cytomegalovirus exposure and HLA in healthy donors. Broader study findings: Whilst most TCR sequences proved rare, a subset of public TCRs occurred across many donors.

This PCR relied on a set of 60 Vbeta primers and 13 Jbeta primers. Profiled with immunoSEQ multiplex PCR; TCRdb holds only in-frame clones, not every one. The sample lists some 150,000 clones, approximately 88% occurring once. Concerning this clone: The antigen is unknown.

The sequence was collected from a woman in her late teens or twenties in good health and CMV-seronegative. The sequencing sample was made of PBMCs.

The CDR3 DNA follows: TGCGCCAGCAGCCCGGGACTAGCGATCACAGAGCAGTTCTTC. Translation: CASSPGLAITEQFF. The chain employs TRBV4-1 and TRBJ2-1; 10 nucleotides agree with TRBD2. Germline V CDR1 and CDR2: MGHRA, YSYEKL. The CDR3 is 14 residues long. J gave up 10 bases and V 4 bases, and 7 bases lay outside the gene matches.